Included here is one T cell receptor (beta chain) sequence, with context. Losses at the gene ends were 4 bases for V and 0 bases for J; bases not matched to a gene: 8. The CDR3 runs 17 residues. Germline V gives CDR1 MGHRA, CDR2 YSYEKL. The data were obtained in a study of shared T cell receptors in the human thymus. Sequenced by immunoSEQ multiplex PCR; TCRdb stores in-frame clones only, minus some. This sample has 450,000 to 650,000 clones; approximately 80% occur once, and the top ten carry 0.013%. These same records also appear under a second study, on human thymus T cells.

Input material: thymocytes. The clonotype originates from a boy younger than two with a congenital heart defect. The chain carries TRBV4-1 and TRBJ2-2; 7 nucleotides agree with TRBD1. This CDR3 reads CASSRNRGLPNTGELFF. The CDR3 region has the DNA TGCGCCAGCAGCCGGAATAGGGGGCTACCGAACACCGGGGAGCTGTTTTTT.